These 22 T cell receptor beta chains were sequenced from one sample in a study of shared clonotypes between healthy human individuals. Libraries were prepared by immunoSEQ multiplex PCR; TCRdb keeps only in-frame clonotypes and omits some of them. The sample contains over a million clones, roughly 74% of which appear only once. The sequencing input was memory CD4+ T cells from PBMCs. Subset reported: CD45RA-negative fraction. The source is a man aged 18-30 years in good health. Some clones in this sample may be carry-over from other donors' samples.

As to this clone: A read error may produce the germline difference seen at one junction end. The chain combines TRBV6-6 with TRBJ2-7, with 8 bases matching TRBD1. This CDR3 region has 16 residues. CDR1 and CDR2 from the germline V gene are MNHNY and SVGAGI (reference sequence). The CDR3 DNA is TGTGCCGGCAGCGCACCGGGGACAGGCTCTTTTCATGAGCAGTACTTC. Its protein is CAGSAPGTGSFHEQYF.

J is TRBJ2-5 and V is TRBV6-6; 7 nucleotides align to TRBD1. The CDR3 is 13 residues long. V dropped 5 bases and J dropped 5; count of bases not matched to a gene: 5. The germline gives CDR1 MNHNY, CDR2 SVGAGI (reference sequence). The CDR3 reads CASSTYRGETQYF. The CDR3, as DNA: TGTGCCAGCAGTACTTACAGGGGCGAGACCCAGTACTTC.

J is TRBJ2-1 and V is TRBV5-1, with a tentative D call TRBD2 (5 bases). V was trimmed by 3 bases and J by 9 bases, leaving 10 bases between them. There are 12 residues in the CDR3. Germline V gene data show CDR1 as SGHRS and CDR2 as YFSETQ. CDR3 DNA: TGCGCCAGCAGCTCGGGTCGGGGTGAGCAGTTCTTC. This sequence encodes CASSSGRGEQFF.

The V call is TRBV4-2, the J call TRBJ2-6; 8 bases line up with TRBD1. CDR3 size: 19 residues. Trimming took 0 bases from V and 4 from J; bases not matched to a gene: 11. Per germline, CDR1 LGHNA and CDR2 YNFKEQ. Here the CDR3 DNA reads TGTGCCAGCAGCCAAGATCCGGGACAGGTGCTTCCAGGGGCCAACGTCCTGACTTTC. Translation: CASSQDPGQVLPGANVLTF.

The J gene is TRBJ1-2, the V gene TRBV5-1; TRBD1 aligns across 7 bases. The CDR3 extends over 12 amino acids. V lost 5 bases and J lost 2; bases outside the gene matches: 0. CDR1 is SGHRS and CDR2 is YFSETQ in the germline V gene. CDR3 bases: TGCGCCAGCAGGACAGGGAACTATGGCTACACCTTC. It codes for CASRTGNYGYTF. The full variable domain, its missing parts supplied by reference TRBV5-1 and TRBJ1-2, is KAGVTQTPRYLIKTRGQQVTLSCSPISGHRSVSWYQQTPGQGLQFLFEYFSETQRNKGNFPGRFSGRQFSNSRSEMNVSTLELGDSALYLCASRTGNYGYTFGSGTRLTVV.

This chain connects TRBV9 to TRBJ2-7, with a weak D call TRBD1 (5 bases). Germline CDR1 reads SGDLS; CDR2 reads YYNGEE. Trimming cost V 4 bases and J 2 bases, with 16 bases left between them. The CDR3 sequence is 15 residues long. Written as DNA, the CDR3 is TGTGCCAGCAGCCAACATGGTACAGGAGCCTACGAGCAGTACTTC. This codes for CASSQHGTGAYEQYF.

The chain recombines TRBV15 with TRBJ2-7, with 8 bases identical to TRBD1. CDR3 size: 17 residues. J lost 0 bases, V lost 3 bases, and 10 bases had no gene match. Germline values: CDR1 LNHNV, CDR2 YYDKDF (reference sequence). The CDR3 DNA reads TGTGCCACCAGCAGCAGGGGGCAGGGGAGAAACTCCTACGAGCAGTACTTC. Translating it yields CATSSRGQGRNSYEQYF.

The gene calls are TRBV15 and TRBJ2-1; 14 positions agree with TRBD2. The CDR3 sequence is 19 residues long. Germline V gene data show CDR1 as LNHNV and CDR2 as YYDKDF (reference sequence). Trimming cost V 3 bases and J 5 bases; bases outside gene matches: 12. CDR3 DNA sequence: TGTGCCACCAGCAGTATACCGGGACTAGCGGGAGTTTGGGACAATGAGCAGTTCTTC. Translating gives CATSSIPGLAGVWDNEQFF.

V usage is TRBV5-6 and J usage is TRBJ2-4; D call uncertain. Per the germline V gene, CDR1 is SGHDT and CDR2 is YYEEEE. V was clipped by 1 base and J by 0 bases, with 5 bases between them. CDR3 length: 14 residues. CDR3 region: CASSLNGAKNIQYF. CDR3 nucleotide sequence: TGTGCCAGCAGCTTGAACGGAGCCAAAAACATTCAGTACTTC.

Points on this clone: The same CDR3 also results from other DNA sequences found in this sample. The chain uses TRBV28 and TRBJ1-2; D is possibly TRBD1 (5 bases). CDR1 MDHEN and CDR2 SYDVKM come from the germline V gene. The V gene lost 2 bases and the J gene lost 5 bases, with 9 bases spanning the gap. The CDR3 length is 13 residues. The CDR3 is CASSLQGSYGYTF. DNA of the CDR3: TGTGCCAGCAGTTTACAGGGCTCGTATGGCTACACCTTC.

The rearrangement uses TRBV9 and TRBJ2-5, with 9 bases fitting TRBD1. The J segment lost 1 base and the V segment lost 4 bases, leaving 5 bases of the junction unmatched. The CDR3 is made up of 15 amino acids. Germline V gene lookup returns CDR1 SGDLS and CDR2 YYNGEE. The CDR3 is CASSSWTGVQETQYF. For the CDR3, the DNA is TGTGCCAGCAGCTCCTGGACAGGGGTCCAAGAGACCCAGTACTTC.

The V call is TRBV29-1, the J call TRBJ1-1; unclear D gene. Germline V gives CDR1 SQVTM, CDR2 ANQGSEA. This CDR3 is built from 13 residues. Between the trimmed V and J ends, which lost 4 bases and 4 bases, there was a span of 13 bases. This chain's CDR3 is CSVGGGGSTEAFF. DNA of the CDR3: TGCAGCGTTGGGGGAGGCGGTAGCACTGAAGCTTTCTTT.

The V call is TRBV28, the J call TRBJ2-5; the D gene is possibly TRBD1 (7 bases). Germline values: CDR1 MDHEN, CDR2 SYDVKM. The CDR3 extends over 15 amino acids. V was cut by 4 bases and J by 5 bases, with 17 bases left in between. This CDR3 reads CASSYPGGTYETQYF. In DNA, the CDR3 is TGTGCCAGCAGTTACCCAGGGGGGACTTATGAGACCCAGTACTTC.

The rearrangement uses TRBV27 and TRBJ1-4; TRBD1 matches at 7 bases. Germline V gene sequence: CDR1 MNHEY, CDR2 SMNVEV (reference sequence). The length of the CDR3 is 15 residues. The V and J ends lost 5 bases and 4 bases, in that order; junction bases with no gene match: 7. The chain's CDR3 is CASSPPDRINEKLFF. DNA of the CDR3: TGTGCCAGCAGTCCGCCGGACAGGATTAATGAAAAACTGTTTTTT.

DNA of the CDR3: TGTGCCAGAAGGGCCACAGGAGAGGGAACTGAAGCTTTCTTT. The encoded protein is CARRATGEGTEAFF. V gene TRBV5-3 combines with J gene TRBJ1-1, with D perhaps matching TRBD1 (5 bases). TRBV5-3 qualifies as an ORF whose function is uncertain. This CDR3 has 14 residues. V lost 5 bases and J lost 5, with 16 bases in between.

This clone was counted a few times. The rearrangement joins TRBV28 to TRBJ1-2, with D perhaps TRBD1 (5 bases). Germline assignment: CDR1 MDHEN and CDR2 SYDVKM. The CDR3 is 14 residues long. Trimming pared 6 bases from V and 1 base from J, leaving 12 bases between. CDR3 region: CASSISGGNYGYTF. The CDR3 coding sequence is TGTGCCAGCAGCATTAGCGGGGGTAACTATGGCTACACCTTC.

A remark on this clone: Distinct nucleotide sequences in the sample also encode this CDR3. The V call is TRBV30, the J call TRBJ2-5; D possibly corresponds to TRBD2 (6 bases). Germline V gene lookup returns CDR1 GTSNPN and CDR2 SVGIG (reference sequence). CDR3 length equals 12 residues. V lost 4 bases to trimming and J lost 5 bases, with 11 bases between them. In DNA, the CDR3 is TGTGCCTGGACCCCCGGAGGGGAGACCCAGTACTTC. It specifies CAWTPGGETQYF.

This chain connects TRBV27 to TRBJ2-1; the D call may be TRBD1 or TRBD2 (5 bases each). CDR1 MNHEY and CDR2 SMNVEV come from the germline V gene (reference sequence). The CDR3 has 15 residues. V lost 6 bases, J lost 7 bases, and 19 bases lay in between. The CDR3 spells CASRGNVGPGNEQFF. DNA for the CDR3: TGTGCCAGCAGGGGTAATGTGGGGCCGGGGAATGAGCAGTTCTTC.

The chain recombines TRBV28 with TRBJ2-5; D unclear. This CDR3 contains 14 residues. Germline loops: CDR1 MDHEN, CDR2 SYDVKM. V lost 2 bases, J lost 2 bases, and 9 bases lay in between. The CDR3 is CASSLAGPQETQYF. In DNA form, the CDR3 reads TGTGCCAGCAGTTTAGCCGGGCCACAAGAGACCCAGTACTTC.

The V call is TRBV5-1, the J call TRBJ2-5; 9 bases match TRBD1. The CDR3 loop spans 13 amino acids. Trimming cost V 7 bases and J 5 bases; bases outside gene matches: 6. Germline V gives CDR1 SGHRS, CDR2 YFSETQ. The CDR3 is CASGTGGAETQYF. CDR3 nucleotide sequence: TGCGCCAGCGGCACAGGGGGCGCCGAGACCCAGTACTTC.

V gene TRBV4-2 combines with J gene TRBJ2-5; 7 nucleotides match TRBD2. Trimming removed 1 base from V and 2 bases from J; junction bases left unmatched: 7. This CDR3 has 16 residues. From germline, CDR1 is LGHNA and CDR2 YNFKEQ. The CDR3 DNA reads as TGTGCCAGCAGCCAAGGAGCGGGACCTCTTCAAGAGACCCAGTACTTC. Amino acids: CASSQGAGPLQETQYF.

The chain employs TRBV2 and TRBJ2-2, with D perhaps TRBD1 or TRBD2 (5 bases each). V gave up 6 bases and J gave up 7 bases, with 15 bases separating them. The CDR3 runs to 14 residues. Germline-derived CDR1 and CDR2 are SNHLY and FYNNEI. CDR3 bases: TGTGCCAGCAGCGTCGGGGACGGTTACGGGGAGCTGTTTTTT. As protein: CASSVGDGYGELFF.